Listed here are 8 T cell receptor beta chains from one sample, sequenced in a study of CD8 T cells in ankylosing spondylitis. These TCRs' antigens remain unknown. Notes on the study in general: Seemingly characteristic of ankylosing spondylitis blood was a TCR beta motif consisting of about 8 highly homologous variants.

TCRdb recomputed calls from the 5' RACE reads with MiXCR, one row per CDR3 protein. The sample includes approximately 440,000 distinct CDR3 sequences, 15% to 20% of them seen just once. The sequenced sample consisted of blood, either unsorted or a sorted T cell fraction (not recorded which). The receptor source for this set is a male donor with ankylosing spondylitis.

This clonotype was seen only a few times. The rearrangement joins TRBV20-1 to TRBJ2-1; 12 bases fit TRBD2. Germline CDR1 is DFQATT and CDR2 is SNEGSKA (reference sequence). With 6 bases clipped from V and 9 bases from J, the junction kept 3 bases outside the gene matches. The CDR3 is made up of 12 amino acids. In DNA, the CDR3 is TGCAGTGCGACTAGCGGGAGTGGTGAGCAGTTCTTC. This encodes CSATSGSGEQFF.

The sample holds one count of this clonotype. Just one base apart from a much larger clone, this may be a read error. The genes are TRBV27 and TRBJ1-4; 9 positions match TRBD1. CDR1 and CDR2 (germline): MNHEY, SMNVEV (reference sequence). The CDR3 runs to 17 residues. CDR3 residues: CASSSRGQGRKDERLFF. DNA of the CDR3: TGTGCCAGCAGTTCAAGGGGACAGGGAAGAAAAGATGAAAGACTGTTTTTT. Drawing the rest from reference TRBV27 and TRBJ1-4, the complete variable domain is EAQVTQNPRYLITVTGKKLTVTCSQNMNHEYMSWYRQDPGLGLRQIYYSMNVEVTDKGDVPEGYKVSRKEKRNFPLILESPSPNQTSLYFCASSSRGQGRKDERLFFGSGTQLSVL.

The J gene is TRBJ2-5, the V gene TRBV5-1; unclear D gene. CDR3 length: 14 residues. Germline V lookup: CDR1 SGHRS, CDR2 YFSETQ. Trimming shortened V by 0 bases and J by 3 bases, and 9 bases separated the two germline ends. CDR3 coding DNA: TGCGCCAGCAGCTTGGACTTACATAAAGAGACCCAGTACTTC. Its translation is CASSLDLHKETQYF.

This clonotype was counted at least ten times. The chain carries TRBV6-1 and TRBJ1-1; D is unclear. The CDR3 spans 14 residues. Germline CDR1 is MNHNS and CDR2 is SASEGT. Trimming removed 7 bases at V and 1 base at J, with 13 bases between. CDR3 in DNA: TGTGCCAGCACCCGGACCGGAACGAACACTGAAGCTTTCTTT. Translating it yields CASTRTGTNTEAFF.

This clonotype appeared a few times. The chain joins TRBV20-1 to TRBJ2-1, with TRBD2 matching over 8 bases. Looked up from germline, CDR1 is DFQATT and CDR2 is SNEGSKA (reference sequence). V lost 1 base, J lost 0 bases, and 5 bases stayed unmatched. The CDR3 runs 16 residues. In DNA form, the CDR3 reads TGCAGTGCTAGAGTACTAGCGGAGGTCTCCTACAATGAGCAGTTCTTC. Translated: CSARVLAEVSYNEQFF.

This chain links TRBV2 with TRBJ2-7; 8 nucleotides match TRBD2. The CDR3 loop spans 15 amino acids. After removal of 7 bases from V and 2 bases from J, the junction contained 10 bases not matched to a gene. Per germline, CDR1 SNHLY and CDR2 FYNNEI. CDR3 amino acids: CASTREAGETYEQYF. The CDR3 DNA follows: TGTGCCAGCACCCGGGAAGCGGGGGAAACCTACGAGCAGTACTTC.

The rearrangement joins TRBV6-1 to TRBJ2-1; 9 nucleotides align to TRBD1. Germline V gives CDR1 MNHNS, CDR2 SASEGT. Losses at the gene ends were 5 bases for V and 6 bases for J; bases not matched to a gene: 14. This CDR3 contains 17 residues. The CDR3 DNA reads TGTGCCAGCAGTCGCGCCCGCCGCGGGACAGGGAGCAATGAGCAGTTCTTC. Translating it yields CASSRARRGTGSNEQFF.

This clonotype came up many times. The J gene is TRBJ2-2, the V gene TRBV20-1, with 11 bases lining up with TRBD2. V was clipped by 4 bases and J by 4 bases; unmatched bases: 5. The CDR3 is made up of 15 amino acids. The germline V gene encodes CDR1 DFQATT and CDR2 SNEGSKA (reference sequence). The CDR3 protein is CSANIAGGATGELFF. The CDR3 DNA reads TGCAGTGCTAATATAGCGGGAGGGGCCACCGGGGAGCTGTTTTTT.